This record covers a single TCR beta chain. The target antigen is unknown. The data originate from a study of T cell responses to AZD1222 COVID-19 vaccine. The CDR3 consists of 17 residues. Per germline, CDR1 LNHDA and CDR2 SQIVND (reference sequence). Trimming at V came to 3 bases and at J to 4 bases, leaving 12 bases not matched to a gene. The study's findings and limits: Females outnumbered males among donors, who were mostly white British; clonal diversity was possibly underestimated.

Profiled with immunoSEQ multiplex PCR; TCRdb holds only in-frame clones, not every one. The sample shows about 54,000 clones, less than 90% of them seen only once. Pooled in the analysis were second doses at about 4 or about 12 weeks. The chain carries TRBV19 and TRBJ1-5, with TRBD1 identical over 7 bases. The sample was peripheral blood, taken 28 days after the second AZD1222 dose. The clonotype was recovered from an adult who received the AZD1222 COVID-19 vaccine. The CDR3 coding sequence is TGTGCCAGTAGTATCTTACCCAGGGGGGGGGTAAATCAGCCCCAGCATTTT. Residues: CASSILPRGGVNQPQHF.